Listed below are T cell receptor beta chains from one sample, sequenced in a study of cytomegalovirus exposure and HLA in healthy donors. Profiled with immunoSEQ multiplex PCR; TCRdb holds only in-frame clones, not every one. In the table there are 150,000 or so clones, 70% to 90% of which are singletons. Sequencing used PBMCs. The receptors were sampled from a human donor in good health. Each CDR3 is given with its conserved first and last residue. A D gene is named only where the DNA matches it firmly. Clone size appears in some rows only: once, few, many, or a class for an expanded clone.

TGCGCCAGCAGCTTGGAATCCCTAGCTACGCAGTATTTT CASSLESLATQYF - TRBJ2-3 TRBV5-1 -
TGTGCCAGCTCACCAAGACAGGGAAGCACCGGGGAGCTGTTTTTT CASSPRQGSTGELFF once TRBJ2-2 TRBV18 TRBD1
TGTGCCAGCAGTTGGGACAGAACCTACGAGCAGTACTTC CASSWDRTYEQYF - TRBJ2-7 TRBV6-5 TRBD1
TGCGCCAGCAGCGCGGGACGGAACTCTGGAAACACCATATATTTT CASSAGRNSGNTIYF - TRBJ1-3 TRBV5-1 -
TGTGCCAGTAGTATACTAGGTCGGACACAAGATCAGCCCCAGCATTTT CASSILGRTQDQPQHF few TRBJ1-5 TRBV19 -
TGTGCCTGGAGTGTTGGCGGGAGTCTCTACAATGAGCAGTTCTTC CAWSVGGSLYNEQFF - TRBJ2-1 TRBV30 TRBD2
TGTGCCTGGAGTGGGACACACGGACAGCTGACCTTT CAWSGTHGQLTF - TRBJ1-1 TRBV30 -
TGCGCCAGCAGCACCGGGACAGTTAACTATGGCTACACCTTC CASSTGTVNYGYTF - TRBJ1-2 TRBV5-1 TRBD1
TGTGCCAGCAGCTTCGGACAGGGAGGGCCTACCTACGAGCAGTACTTC CASSFGQGGPTYEQYF - TRBJ2-7 TRBV7-9 -
TGTGCCAGCAGCTTAACCCGGGATGGGTATGGCTACACCTTC CASSLTRDGYGYTF - TRBJ1-2 TRBV7-6 -
TGTGCCAGCAGCCCAAGAGGGCCGGGGAACATTCAGTACTTC CASSPRGPGNIQYF - TRBJ2-4 TRBV7-2 -
TGTGCCAGCAGTTCCGGGACAGGGCACTACGAGCAGTACTTC CASSSGTGHYEQYF - TRBJ2-7 TRBV27 TRBD1
TGTGCCAGCAGTACAGGGGGCGCGCAATACAATGAGCAGTTCTTC CASSTGGAQYNEQFF - TRBJ2-1 TRBV6-5 TRBD1
TGTGCCAGTAGTTCCCTGGGGGGGGATAACAATGAGCAGTTCTTC CASSSLGGDNNEQFF - TRBJ2-1 TRBV19 TRBD2
TGTGCCAGCAGGGCGGGGCTAAACACCGGGGAGCTGTTTTTT CASRAGLNTGELFF - TRBJ2-2 TRBV2 -
TGTGCCAGCAGTGGGACAGGGGTCGAAGGCACTGAAGCTTTCTTT CASSGTGVEGTEAFF once TRBJ1-1 TRBV6-1 TRBD1
TGCGCCAGCAGCTTGGTAGCGGGAGACACCGGGGAGCTGTTTTTT CASSLVAGDTGELFF - TRBJ2-2 TRBV5-1 TRBD2
TGTGCCAGCAGTTTTAGGGGGAGCACTGAAGCTTTCTTT CASSFRGSTEAFF - TRBJ1-1 TRBV6-6 -
TGTGCCAGTTCCACAGGAGTGATTAATTCACCCCTCCACTTT CASSTGVINSPLHF - TRBJ1-6 TRBV19 -
TGTGCCAGCAGTTTAATACAGGACGATAAGCAGTACTTC CASSLIQDDKQYF - TRBJ2-7 TRBV28 -
TGTGCCAGCAGCCCGACAGGGGGGGGCACAGATACGCAGTATTTT CASSPTGGGTDTQYF - TRBJ2-3 TRBV11-2 TRBD1
TGTGCCAGCAGTGAAGGGTTGCCAGGGGGCCACTATGGCTACACCTTC CASSEGLPGGHYGYTF - TRBJ1-2 TRBV6-1 TRBD1
TGTGCCAGCAGTTTAGGACAGTCAACGAACACCGGGGAGCTGTTTTTT CASSLGQSTNTGELFF - TRBJ2-2 TRBV28 -
TGTGCCAGCAGCCTAAGCGGGGGGGGCGTTTACGATGAGCAGTTCTTC CASSLSGGGVYDEQFF - TRBJ2-1 TRBV21-1 -
TGTGCCAGCAGTGCTCCGGGACTAGCGGCCTACAATGAGCAGTTCTTC CASSAPGLAAYNEQFF - TRBJ2-1 TRBV25-1 TRBD2
TGTGCCAGCACCACAGGGGGAGCCCGGAGCACTGAAGCTTTCTTT CASTTGGARSTEAFF - TRBJ1-1 TRBV28 TRBD1
TGTGCCAGCAGCGGACTAGCGGGGCCAACAGATACGCAGTATTTT CASSGLAGPTDTQYF - TRBJ2-3 TRBV2 TRBD2
TGTGCCAGCAGTATCAGGACAGGGCTGAACACTGAAGCTTTCTTT CASSIRTGLNTEAFF - TRBJ1-1 TRBV28 TRBD1
TGTGCCAGCAGCTTTATCCCGGGACAGGCCTCGACTAACTATGGCTACACCTTC CASSFIPGQASTNYGYTF - TRBJ1-2 TRBV9 TRBD1
TGCGCCAGCAGCTGGGGACAGGCGACCTACGAGCAGTACTTC CASSWGQATYEQYF - TRBJ2-7 TRBV5-1 TRBD1
TGTGCCAGCAGTGCCACTAGCGGGACGTACGAGCAGTACTTC CASSATSGTYEQYF medium-sized TRBJ2-7 TRBV25-1 TRBD2
TGTGCCAGCAGGGTCATAGCGGGGGGGCCCAACGAGCAGTACTTC CASRVIAGGPNEQYF once TRBJ2-7 TRBV6-5 TRBD2
TGTGCCAGTTGGACTCAGGCCTTCACAGATACGCAGTATTTT CASWTQAFTDTQYF - TRBJ2-3 TRBV27 -
TGTGCCAGCAGCTTAGGGGGAGATGGCTACACCTTC CASSLGGDGYTF - TRBJ1-2 TRBV7-9 -
TGTGCTAGCAGCCGAGGACTAGCGGGAAACAATGAGCAGTTCTTC CASSRGLAGNNEQFF - TRBJ2-1 TRBV7-7 TRBD2
TGTGCCAGCAGCGTTGGCAGGGGGGAAGCCTATAATTCACCCCTCCACTTT CASSVGRGEAYNSPLHF - TRBJ1-6 TRBV9 TRBD1
TGTGCCAGCAGCGCAGCCCCCCCCGGCACCGGGGAGCAGTACTTC CASSAAPPGTGEQYF - TRBJ2-7 TRBV9 -
TGTGCCTGGAGTGGTCTTAGAAATAGGGGTCCCCCTGATACGCAGTATTTT CAWSGLRNRGPPDTQYF - TRBJ2-3 TRBV30 -
TGTGCCAGCAGCTTATTACCGACAGTCTACGAGCAGTACTTC CASSLLPTVYEQYF once TRBJ2-7 TRBV7-3 -
TGTGCCAGCAGTCCCGGGACAGGGGTCTATGGCTACACCTTC CASSPGTGVYGYTF many TRBJ1-2 TRBV5-6 TRBD1
TGTGCCAGCAGTACTTACTATGGCTACACCTTC CASSTYYGYTF - TRBJ1-2 TRBV6-1 -
TGTGCCAGCAGCAACGGACAGGCCCTACCTTACACCGGGGAGCTGTTTTTT CASSNGQALPYTGELFF - TRBJ2-2 TRBV9 TRBD1
TGTGCCAGCAGCTCCAGACTCCAGCAGTACTTC CASSSRLQQYF - TRBJ2-7 TRBV27 -
TGCGCCAGCAGCCAACTAGCGGGAAAGGGAGAGCAGTACTTC CASSQLAGKGEQYF - TRBJ2-7 TRBV4-1 TRBD2
TGTGCCAGCAGTTCAACCTTGGGGGCCTACGACTATGGCTACACCTTC CASSSTLGAYDYGYTF - TRBJ1-2 TRBV6-5 -